The 15 T cell receptor beta chains below were found in one sample sequenced in a study of T cells in Graves' hyperthyroidism and ophthalmopathy. TCR beta CDR3 sequences were amplified from RNA transcripts. RT-PCR in the first round (using the HTBI primer set) targeted the TCR CDR3. TCRdb reprocessed the multiplex PCR reads via MiXCR and lists one record per CDR3 protein. Of a few hundred thousand distinct CDR3 sequences in the sample, roughly 14% were seen once. The sequencing input was blood. All receptors derive from a woman in her 30s with Graves' hyperthyroidism that later progressed to Graves' ophthalmopathy.

This clonotype was seen ten or more times. The chain links TRBV6-5 to TRBJ1-2; D perhaps matches TRBD1 (5 bases). V lost 2 bases, J lost 5 bases, and 15 bases lay in between. Germline CDR1 and CDR2: MNHEY and SVGAGI. The CDR3 sequence is 15 residues long. CDR3 in DNA: TGTGCCAGCAGTTACCTAGGGACGGAAGTATATGGCTACACCTTC. This sequence encodes CASSYLGTEVYGYTF.

This clonotype showed up many times. The chain couples TRBV6-1 to TRBJ1-5; possible D gene TRBD1, 6 bases. The CDR3 consists of 14 residues. Trimming removed 10 bases from V and 2 bases from J, with 15 bases in between. Germline V lookup: CDR1 MNHNS, CDR2 SASEGT. The CDR3 nucleotides are TGTGCCACCATGTGGAACAGGGGCAATCAGCCCCAGCATTTT. Encoded protein: CATMWNRGNQPQHF.

This clonotype appeared many times. The chain couples TRBV11-2 to TRBJ2-7; the match to TRBD2 covers 10 bases. This CDR3 is 14 amino acids long. V dropped 6 bases and J dropped 3; count of bases not matched to a gene: 5. Germline CDR1 SGHAT, CDR2 FQNNGV. CDR3: CASSSWTSGYEQYF. For the CDR3, the DNA is TGTGCCAGCAGTAGCTGGACTAGCGGCTACGAGCAGTACTTC.

This clonotype was found many times. This chain joins TRBV24-1 and TRBJ2-7, with TRBD1 matching 9 bases. The V gene's germline CDR1 is KGHDR and CDR2 SFDVKD. This CDR3 comprises 17 residues. J gave up 0 bases and V 4 bases, and 9 bases lay outside the gene matches. In DNA, the CDR3 is TGTGCCACCAGTGACCCTGGTGAGACAGGGGGCTCCTACGAGCAGTACTTC. This codes for CATSDPGETGGSYEQYF.

The genes are TRBV29-1 and TRBJ2-7, with 12 bases fitting TRBD2. J was trimmed by 9 bases and V by 3 bases; bases with no gene match: 3. The germline gives CDR1 SQVTM, CDR2 ANQGSEA. The CDR3 runs 12 residues. The CDR3 region has the DNA TGCAGCGTTGAGGCTAGCGGGAGGGTGCAGTACTTC. It encodes CSVEASGRVQYF.

This clonotype was detected a few times. The chain links TRBV6-1 to TRBJ1-4; no reliable D call. The CDR3 has 15 residues. Trimming left V 2 bases short and J 0 bases short, with 7 bases between. From germline, CDR1 is MNHNS and CDR2 SASEGT. CDR3 sequence reads: CASSETYATNEKLFF. The CDR3 DNA reads TGTGCCAGCAGTGAAACCTACGCAACTAATGAAAAACTGTTTTTT.

This chain joins TRBV15 and TRBJ2-3; D unclear. There are 12 residues in the CDR3. Trimming cost V 0 bases and J 7 bases, with 5 bases left between them. Germline V gene sequence: CDR1 LNHNV, CDR2 YYDKDF (reference sequence). The CDR3 here is CATSRDANTQYF. CDR3 nucleotides: TGTGCCACCAGCAGAGATGCGAATACGCAGTATTTT.

The gene calls are TRBV7-9 and TRBJ2-1; D is unclear. This CDR3 contains 13 residues. The V and J ends lost 4 bases and 6 bases respectively, with 10 bases between them. CDR1 is SEHNR, CDR2 FQNEAQ, per germline (reference sequence). CDR3 sequence: CASSSYHSNEQFF. The CDR3 region has the DNA TGTGCCAGCAGCTCGTATCACTCCAATGAGCAGTTCTTC.

There are many counts of this clonotype. The V call is TRBV11-2, the J call TRBJ2-3, with D perhaps TRBD2 (6 bases). The germline V gene has CDR1 SGHAT and CDR2 FQNNGV. The CDR3 is 15 residues long. V dropped 1 base and J dropped 0 bases, with 8 bases sitting between them. The CDR3 loop reads CASSLGGDSTDTQYF. CDR3 nucleotide sequence: TGTGCCAGCAGCTTAGGCGGGGACAGCACAGATACGCAGTATTTT. Filled out from reference TRBV11-2 and TRBJ2-3, the complete variable domain reads EAGVAQSPRYKIIEKRQSVAFWCNPISGHATLYWYQQILGQGPKLLIQFQNNGVVDDSQLPKDRFSAERLKGVDSTLKIQPAKLEDSAVYLCASSLGGDSTDTQYFGPGTRLTVL.

The chain links TRBV5-6 to TRBJ1-2, with D unclear. Germline values: CDR1 SGHDT, CDR2 YYEEEE. This CDR3 has 12 residues. V was pared by 0 bases and J by 6 bases, with 6 bases between. The CDR3 coding sequence is TGTGCCAGCAGCTTGGCCGTCAATGGCTACACCTTC. Its translation is CASSLAVNGYTF.

At least ten counts were recorded for this clonotype. The DNA for the CDR3 is TGTGCCAGTTTTGCAGGGGGGAACACTGAAGCTTTCTTT. Amino acids: CASFAGGNTEAFF. The rearrangement joins TRBV27 to TRBJ1-1; 7 bases agree with TRBD1. Germline CDR1 is MNHEY and CDR2 is SMNVEV (reference sequence). J lost 1 base, V lost 9 bases, and 5 bases had no gene match. CDR3 length equals 13 residues.

The sample holds many counts of this clonotype. The J gene is TRBJ1-5, the V gene TRBV4-1; D unclear. Trimming pared 0 bases from V and 9 bases from J, leaving 6 bases between. The CDR3 spans 12 residues. The germline V gene encodes CDR1 MGHRA and CDR2 YSYEKL. The CDR3 DNA is TGCGCCAGCAGCCAAGACATAGGGCCCCAGCATTTT. Its translation: CASSQDIGPQHF.

A few counts support this clonotype. This rearrangement joins TRBV19 to TRBJ1-5, with 8 bases that match TRBD1. Germline trimming cut 6 bases from V and 1 base from J; bases unmatched to any gene: 17. Germline CDR1 is LNHDA and CDR2 is SQIVND (reference sequence). The CDR3 is 19 amino acids. The CDR3 region is CASSPSDRGSGSSNQPQHF. Written as DNA, the CDR3 is TGTGCCAGTAGCCCCTCCGACAGGGGATCGGGTAGCAGCAATCAGCCCCAGCATTTT.

This clonotype showed up many times. The chain combines TRBV12-3 or TRBV12-4 with TRBJ2-1; either TRBD1 or TRBD2 may fit D (6 bases each). The CDR3 sequence is 15 residues long. V dropped 5 bases and J dropped 6 bases, with 17 bases sitting between them. The DNA of the CDR3 is TGTGCCAGCAGTCAGAACGGGGGCAACGGCAATGAGCAGTTCTTC. It encodes CASSQNGGNGNEQFF.

This clonotype showed up many times. This chain links TRBV4-1 with TRBJ2-5; 8 bases align to TRBD1. With V trimmed by 3 bases and J by 1 base, 4 bases remained unmatched. There are 15 residues in the CDR3. Germline V gives CDR1 MGHRA, CDR2 YSYEKL. This CDR3 reads CASSQFGQGQETQYF. In DNA, the CDR3 is TGCGCCAGCAGCCAGTTTGGACAGGGCCAAGAGACCCAGTACTTC.